The clone carrying this T cell receptor (beta chain) occurred many times. Amplification targeted TCR beta CDR3 regions from RNA transcripts. HTBI primers were employed in a first-round RT-PCR of the TCR CDR3. TCRdb itself ran the multiplex PCR reads through MiXCR, one entry per CDR3 protein. The data hold approximately 400,000 distinct CDR3 sequences, with around 14% observed a single time. Germline trimming cut 0 bases from V and 3 bases from J; bases unmatched to any gene: 4. This CDR3 region has 15 residues. CDR1 PRHDT and CDR2 FYEKMQ come from the germline V gene (reference sequence). The sample comes from a study of T cells in Graves' hyperthyroidism and ophthalmopathy.

The genes are TRBV13 and TRBJ2-7, with 8 positions matching TRBD1. The sequence was obtained from a woman between 18 and 30 years old with Graves' hyperthyroidism that later progressed to Graves' ophthalmopathy. Sequenced: blood. The CDR3 loop is CASSLGAGGLYEQYF. CDR3 sequence (DNA): TGTGCCAGCAGCTTAGGCGCAGGGGGCCTCTACGAGCAGTACTTC.